Below, one T cell receptor (beta chain) is given with its context. No antigen is known for it. Per-nucleotide qualities are absent, and no much larger clonotype sits a single base away. The sample's treatment or condition, from its label and the paper: allogeneic hematopoietic cell transplantation with graft depleted of TCRalphabeta T cells and CD19 B cells. Transplant recipients were children who received TCRalphabeta/CD19-depleted allogeneic hematopoietic cell grafts. The data derive from a study of T-cell reconstitution after alpha-beta-depleted transplantation in children (dated by TCRdb to 2015 to 2016). Regarding the complete study: Using TCR repertoire profiling, the study quantitatively followed how T-cell immune reconstitution unfolded in children after TCRalphabeta/CD19-depleted allogeneic hematopoietic cell transplantation.

Study-wide conclusions, independent of this receptor: Hyperexpanded clone frequencies declined over subsequent months; after one year, T-cell counts and TCRbeta diversity were mostly attributed to newly produced T cells. In some patients, high TCRbeta diversity at day 60 was attributed to recipient T cells and intrathymic progenitors that had survived conditioning. The apparently early recovery of alphabetaT-cell counts about two months after transplant reportedly depended on only several hundred rapidly expanded clones that came from non-depleted graft cells.

Ends trimmed: V by 1 base, J by 0 bases; bases unmatched to a gene: 4. From cysteine to phenylalanine, the CDR3 is 18 amino acids long. The retained sequence is limited to the CDR3, 54 bases, with the frame set at the first base. The germline V gene yields SGHVS for CDR1 and FNYEAQ for CDR2. The library was generated by PCR. This sample was sequenced with an Illumina HiSeq 2500. TCR library preparation used molecular barcoding, with unique molecular identifiers applied to normalize quantification of the TCRbeta repertoire. The raw public reads went through TCRdb reprocessing: fastp at Q25, MiXCR clone calling, in-frame beta chains kept. Here each entry gathers all rows of one CDR3 protein and keeps the most common genes and DNA. For this sample the table gives 500,000 to 750,000 distinct CDR3 sequences, of which approximately 13% were detected only once. The ten largest clones add up to 2.2% of the sample.

Recombination joined TRBV7-6 with TRBJ2-1; TRBD2 matches 12 bases in the middle. The origin of this receptor is a male patient between 5 and 17 years old who had a stem cell transplant for acute myeloid leukemia, so the T cells may come from the graft donor. The specimen was PBMCs, mostly from graft donor cells, collected 360 days after TCRalphabeta/CD19-depleted stem cell transplant. The base sequence is TGTGCCAGCAGCTTAGAGGGACTAGCGGGTCCCTCCTACAATGAGCAGTTCTTC. This yields the protein CASSLEGLAGPSYNEQFF.